A single sample is the source of the 27 T cell receptor beta chains below, sequenced in a study of T cell responses to AZD1222 COVID-19 vaccine. Repertoires were generated with immunoSEQ multiplex PCR, while TCRdb's copy carries only in-frame clones and drops some. Among about 110,000 clones listed, about 90% were seen once. The input for sequencing was peripheral blood, taken on day 0 of AZD1222 vaccination. The receptors shown here come from an adult in good health.

The rearrangement uses TRBV29-1 and TRBJ1-2; tentatively, D is TRBD1 (5 bases). This CDR3 contains 14 residues. V gave up 0 bases and J gave up 6 bases, with 14 bases separating them. CDR1 and CDR2 (germline): SQVTM, ANQGSEA. The CDR3 coding sequence is TGCAGCGTTGAAGATGATAGAGCAGGGAATGGCTACACCTTC. Translating it yields CSVEDDRAGNGYTF.

The V and J genes are TRBV10-3 and TRBJ2-5; possibly TRBD2 for D (5 bases). V lost 6 bases, J lost 4 bases, and 15 bases lay in between. This CDR3 is built from 14 residues. Germline V gene data show CDR1 as ENHRY and CDR2 as SYGVKD. The CDR3 DNA is TGTGCCATCAGAGAGGGCCCGACCGGAGAGACCCAGTACTTC. This sequence encodes CAIREGPTGETQYF.

The V call is TRBV19, the J call TRBJ2-1, with 8 bases that match TRBD2. Unmatched junction bases numbered 8, after V lost 2 bases and J lost 5 bases. Germline CDR1 is LNHDA and CDR2 is SQIVND (reference sequence). The CDR3 loop spans 16 amino acids. The CDR3: CASSIRTGTSNNEQFF. CDR3 DNA sequence: TGTGCCAGTAGTATAAGAACCGGGACTAGTAACAATGAGCAGTTCTTC.

J is TRBJ1-1 and V is TRBV12-3 or TRBV12-4, with D unresolved. Trimming removed 6 bases at V and 1 base at J, with 9 bases between. The length of the CDR3 is 13 residues. CDR3 amino acids: CASSRVPNTEAFF. In DNA form, the CDR3 reads TGTGCCAGCAGCCGGGTTCCGAACACTGAAGCTTTCTTT.

CDR3 nucleotides: TGTGCCAGCAGTGAATATTCAGGGCGTGGGCCCCAGCATTTT. The encoded protein is CASSEYSGRGPQHF. This chain joins TRBV25-1 and TRBJ1-5; TRBD1 might be the D (5 bases). CDR3 size: 14 residues. The V gene's germline CDR1 is MGHDK and CDR2 SYGVNS. V shed 0 bases and J shed 9 bases, with 12 bases lying between them.

This clone was recorded a few times. The rearrangement links TRBV9 to TRBJ2-2; D is possibly TRBD2 (5 bases). Germline CDR1 SGDLS, CDR2 YYNGEE. Trimming took 0 bases from V and 4 from J, leaving 16 bases between them. The CDR3 totals 17 residues. The CDR3 region is CASSVVPLPAGTGELFF. CDR3 nucleotides: TGTGCCAGCAGCGTAGTCCCCCTCCCGGCGGGCACCGGGGAGCTGTTTTTT.

The V and J genes are TRBV10-3 and TRBJ2-7, with D tentatively TRBD2 (6 bases). There are 14 residues in the CDR3. V was cut by 11 bases and J by 3 bases, with 20 bases left in between. The germline CDR1 and CDR2 sequences are ENHRY and SYGVKD. The CDR3, as DNA: TGTGCCCCTAATGAGGAGGGGAGTAGCTACGAGCAGTACTTC. Its translation: CAPNEEGSSYEQYF.

This chain joins TRBV5-5 and TRBJ1-2; 7 nucleotides agree with TRBD1. Per the germline V gene, CDR1 is SGHKS and CDR2 is YYEKEE (reference sequence). J lost 3 bases, V lost 1 base, and 6 bases had no gene match. The CDR3 is 15 amino acids. This chain's CDR3 is CASSLTGEIDYGYTF. The DNA for the CDR3 is TGTGCCAGCAGCTTGACAGGGGAGATTGACTATGGCTACACCTTC.

This chain joins TRBV15 and TRBJ2-1; TRBD1 agrees at 9 bases. Germline assignment: CDR1 LNHNV and CDR2 YYDKDF (reference sequence). This CDR3 is built from 15 residues. Germline trimming cut 2 bases from V and 3 bases from J; bases unmatched to any gene: 2. The CDR3 spells CATSRRTGVYNEQFF. For the CDR3, the DNA is TGTGCCACCAGCAGACGGACAGGGGTCTACAATGAGCAGTTCTTC.

This chain uses TRBV3-1 (or the pseudogene TRBV3-2) with TRBJ1-2; possibly TRBD1 for D (5 bases). V was shortened by 0 bases and J by 7 bases, with 12 bases between the two germline ends. CDR1 and CDR2 (germline): LGHDT, YNNKEL (reference sequence). The CDR3 covers 14 residues. CDR3 region: CASSQEGSGLGYTF. The CDR3 DNA follows: TGTGCCAGCAGCCAAGAAGGATCGGGGCTTGGCTACACCTTC.

The chain joins TRBV18 to TRBJ1-3; D might be TRBD1 (5 bases). Deletions cut 6 bases from V and 0 bases from J, with 18 bases between. Germline CDR1 and CDR2: KGHSH and LQKENI. The CDR3 totals 17 residues. CDR3 DNA sequence: TGTGCCAGCTCCACACGGAGGGGAAAAAGCTCTGGAAACACCATATATTTT. Translated: CASSTRRGKSSGNTIYF.

The V call is TRBV19, the J call TRBJ1-1; no firm D call. CDR3 length: 13 amino acids. Germline lookup yields CDR1 LNHDA and CDR2 SQIVND (reference sequence). The V end lost 2 bases, the J end lost 0 bases, and 4 bases lay between the germline ends. The CDR3 nucleotides read TGTGCCAGTAGTATAAGGATGAACACTGAAGCTTTCTTT. The encoded protein is CASSIRMNTEAFF.

CDR3 residues: CATYHAGGYTF. The DNA of the CDR3 is TGCGCCACCTATCACGCCGGGGGCTACACCTTC. The chain has TRBV29-1 and TRBJ1-2, with unresolved D. This CDR3 region has 11 residues. The germline V gene has CDR1 SQVTM and CDR2 ANQGSEA.

V gene TRBV6-5 combines with J gene TRBJ1-5; possible D gene TRBD1, 5 bases. Per germline, CDR1 MNHEY and CDR2 SVGAGI. V lost 8 bases, J lost 6 bases, and 20 bases lay in between. This CDR3 has 15 residues. DNA of the CDR3: TGTGCCAGCGGAGGGGCAGGGACTTTAGGTCAGCCCCAGCATTTT. The encoded protein is CASGGAGTLGQPQHF.

CDR3 nucleotide sequence: TGCGCCAGCAGCTTGTGGGAGTCCACTGAAGCTTTCTTT. This codes for CASSLWESTEAFF. This chain connects TRBV5-1 to TRBJ1-1; D gene uncertain. The CDR3 loop spans 13 amino acids. V lost 1 base and J 4 bases, leaving 8 bases between the germline ends. Germline-derived CDR1 and CDR2 are SGHRS and YFSETQ.

The V and J genes are TRBV18 and TRBJ1-1; D is possibly TRBD1 (5 bases). Per the germline V gene, CDR1 is KGHSH and CDR2 is LQKENI. V gave up 3 bases and J gave up 0 bases, with 14 bases separating them. This CDR3 has 16 residues. CDR3: CASSPVQRGLNTEAFF. The CDR3 DNA follows: TGTGCCAGCTCACCGGTTCAGAGGGGCTTGAACACTGAAGCTTTCTTT.

This chain joins TRBV4-1 and TRBJ2-3; TRBD2 matches at 10 bases. Germline CDR1 is MGHRA and CDR2 is YSYEKL. V shed 6 bases and J 0 bases; nucleotides not matched to a gene: 6. The CDR3 consists of 16 residues. CDR3 residues: CASSPLSGRSTDTQYF. The DNA of the CDR3 is TGCGCCAGCAGTCCCCTTAGCGGGAGGAGCACAGATACGCAGTATTTT.

The J gene is TRBJ2-3, the V gene TRBV10-3; no reliable D call. CDR3 length equals 12 residues. Trimming left V 10 bases short and J 0 bases short, with 8 bases between. The germline CDR1 and CDR2 sequences are ENHRY and SYGVKD. The CDR3 sequence: CATSDSTDTQYF. The CDR3, as DNA: TGTGCCACTTCGGACAGCACAGATACGCAGTATTTT.

The CDR3 loop is CAISEYRENSPLHF. CDR3 DNA: TGTGCCATCAGTGAGTACAGGGAAAATTCACCCCTCCACTTT. The chain uses TRBV10-3 and TRBJ1-6; D is perhaps TRBD1 (6 bases). CDR3 size: 14 residues. The V end was cut by 1 base, the J end by 7 bases, with 8 bases between. The germline V gene encodes CDR1 ENHRY and CDR2 SYGVKD.

The chain employs TRBV4-3 and TRBJ1-2; D uncertain. The CDR3 has 15 residues. Trimming cost V 1 base and J 8 bases, with 17 bases left between them. CDR1 LGHNA and CDR2 YSLEER come from the germline V gene. This CDR3 is CASSQGTIRGKGYTF. The CDR3 DNA is TGCGCCAGCAGCCAAGGAACGATTCGAGGGAAAGGCTACACCTTC.

The chain couples TRBV6-5 to TRBJ2-1; D is ambiguous. Between the trimmed V and J ends, which lost 4 bases and 12 bases, there was a span of 16 bases. Germline values: CDR1 MNHEY, CDR2 SVGAGI. This CDR3 spans 13 amino acids. The CDR3 DNA reads as TGTGCCAGCAGTTGGAGTAGTGGGTATGCGCAGTTCTTC. It is translated as CASSWSSGYAQFF.

CDR3 sequence (DNA): TGTGCCAGCAGCTTAGACGGGACCCCGGGGGGCAATGAGCAGTTCTTC. Amino acids: CASSLDGTPGGNEQFF. V and J are TRBV7-2 and TRBJ2-1; TRBD2 agrees at 7 bases. The CDR3 runs to 16 residues. The germline V gene has CDR1 SGHTA and CDR2 FQGNSA. Unmatched junction bases numbered 9, after V lost 1 base and J lost 6 bases.

The chain carries TRBV30 and TRBJ1-3; D possibly corresponds to TRBD1 (5 bases). Germline V CDR1 and CDR2: GTSNPN, SVGIG (reference sequence). The CDR3 totals 15 residues. Between the trimmed V and J ends, which lost 5 bases and 2 bases, there was a span of 16 bases. DNA of the CDR3: TGTGCCTGGGGACGGGGGAAGGGGCCTGGAAACACCATATATTTT. This encodes CAWGRGKGPGNTIYF.

The J gene is TRBJ1-5, the V gene TRBV7-2; D perhaps matches TRBD1 (6 bases). This CDR3 has 14 amino acids. V shed 4 bases and J shed 9 bases, with 16 bases lying between them. Germline V gives CDR1 SGHTA, CDR2 FQGNSA. CDR3 sequence reads: CASSSGVAGPPQHF. CDR3 bases: TGTGCCAGCAGCTCAGGGGTGGCGGGTCCGCCCCAGCATTTT.

The chain recombines TRBV5-4 with TRBJ2-4; possibly TRBD2 for D (6 bases). The CDR3 consists of 13 residues. Trimming removed 2 bases at V and 9 bases at J, with 12 bases between. Germline V CDR1 and CDR2: SGHNT, YYREEE (reference sequence). CDR3 bases: TGTGCCAGCAGCTTTCCTAGCGAAGGCATTCAGTACTTC. It yields the protein CASSFPSEGIQYF.

The chain employs TRBV6-5 and TRBJ2-1; 9 nucleotides match TRBD1. The CDR3 runs 15 residues. After removal of 2 bases from V and 4 bases from J, the junction contained 3 bases not matched to a gene. Per the germline V gene, CDR1 is MNHEY and CDR2 is SVGAGI. CDR3 amino acids: CASSYGTGTYNEQFF. For the CDR3, the DNA is TGTGCCAGCAGTTACGGGACAGGGACGTACAATGAGCAGTTCTTC.

V gene TRBV7-2 combines with J gene TRBJ2-2; D might be TRBD2 (5 bases). This CDR3 comprises 14 residues. CDR1 is SGHTA and CDR2 is FQGNSA in the germline V gene. V dropped 4 bases and J dropped 3 bases, with 9 bases sitting between them. The CDR3 region has the DNA TGTGCCAGCAGCTCCTTCGGGGACACCGGGGAGCTGTTTTTT. Translation: CASSSFGDTGELFF.